This passage covers 13 T cell receptor beta chains from one sample sequenced in a study of identical twins. TCRdb re-derived calls from the 5' RACE reads in MiXCR, one entry per CDR3 protein. The table records hundreds of thousands of distinct CDR3 sequences, roughly 18% of them present only once. These records were also assigned to another study, of T cells expressing NK-cell markers.

What was sequenced was PBMCs. The receptors originated from a woman younger than 30 in good health.

The chain links TRBV7-9 to TRBJ1-1; TRBD1 matches 8 bases. The trim removed 5 bases at V and 3 bases at J, leaving 8 bases unmatched. The CDR3 is made up of 15 amino acids. Germline V lookup: CDR1 SEHNR, CDR2 FQNEAQ (reference sequence). CDR3 in amino acids: CASSTDRGEDTEAFF. In DNA, the CDR3 is TGTGCCAGCAGCACAGACAGGGGAGAGGACACTGAAGCTTTCTTT. The variable domain in full, with the rest retrieved from reference TRBV7-9 and TRBJ1-1, is DTGVSQNPRHKITKRGQNVTFRCDPISEHNRLYWYRQTLGQGPEFLTYFQNEAQLEKSRLLSDRFSAERPKGSFSTLEIQRTEQGDSAMYLCASSTDRGEDTEAFFGQGTRLTVV.

The rearrangement uses TRBV29-1 and TRBJ1-1; D remains ambiguous. CDR1 is SQVTM, CDR2 ANQGSEA, per germline. V lost 0 bases and J lost 8, with 19 bases in between. The CDR3 is made up of 15 amino acids. Here the CDR3 reads CSVEEVGLRNGEAFF. CDR3 DNA: TGCAGCGTTGAAGAGGTGGGCCTCCGCAACGGAGAAGCTTTCTTT. The entire variable domain, with the rest obtained from reference TRBV29-1 and TRBJ1-1, is as follows: SAVISQKPSRDICQRGTSLTIQCQVDSQVTMMFWYRQQPGQSLTLIATANQGSEATYESGFVIDKFPISRPNLTFSTLTVSNMSPEDSSIYLCSVEEVGLRNGEAFFGQGTRLTVV.

This clonotype has at least ten counts. The V call is TRBV12-3 or TRBV12-4, the J call TRBJ2-2; D uncertain. The CDR3 extends over 13 amino acids. Trimming removed 8 bases at V and 1 base at J, with 8 bases between. CDR3 nucleotide sequence: TGTGCCAGCTTTCTAATGAACACCGGGGAGCTGTTTTTT. Translation: CASFLMNTGELFF.

This clonotype was detected only a few times. The chain's CDR3 is CASSWGTSGRASPDTQYF. Written as DNA, the CDR3 is TGTGCCAGCAGCTGGGGGACTAGCGGGAGAGCCTCCCCAGATACGCAGTATTTT. The rearrangement joins TRBV11-2 to TRBJ2-3, with TRBD2 identical over 14 bases. The length of the CDR3 is 18 residues. Germline V gives CDR1 SGHAT, CDR2 FQNNGV. Losses at the gene ends were 4 bases for V and 4 bases for J; bases not matched to a gene: 10.

The chain uses TRBV29-1 and TRBJ2-2; D unresolved. V lost 4 bases to trimming and J lost 9 bases, with 12 bases between them. The CDR3 runs to 12 residues. Germline V lookup: CDR1 SQVTM, CDR2 ANQGSEA. The CDR3 region is CSVGAGSWELFF. The CDR3 nucleotides read TGCAGCGTTGGAGCCGGATCCTGGGAGCTGTTTTTT.

The V and J genes are TRBV12-3 or TRBV12-4 and TRBJ1-3; weak D call: TRBD1 (5 bases). Trimming removed 6 bases at V and 8 bases at J, with 14 bases between. There are 13 residues in the CDR3. CDR3 protein: CASRRGSGDTIYF. CDR3 bases: TGTGCCAGCAGGCGGGGCTCAGGTGACACCATATATTTT.

Here the CDR3 reads CASSRRTAYNEQFF. DNA of the CDR3: TGTGCCAGCAGCCGAAGGACAGCTTACAATGAGCAGTTCTTC. V gene TRBV7-2 combines with J gene TRBJ2-1; D is possibly TRBD1 (6 bases). Germline CDR1 SGHTA, CDR2 FQGNSA. Deletions cut 5 bases from V and 4 bases from J, with 12 bases between. The CDR3 is 14 residues long.

The chain uses TRBV11-2 and TRBJ1-1, with 9 bases identical to TRBD1. V trimming: 5 bases; J trimming: 5 bases; junction bases outside the gene matches: 9. The germline V gene encodes CDR1 SGHAT and CDR2 FQNNGV. The CDR3 length is 15 residues. As DNA, the CDR3 is TGTGCCAGCAGCCGTCGACAGGGGGAGTATACTGAAGCTTTCTTT. It yields the protein CASSRRQGEYTEAFF.

The chain combines TRBV7-9 with TRBJ2-2; D may be TRBD2 (6 bases). V was trimmed by 3 bases and J by 1 base, leaving 9 bases between them. Germline values: CDR1 SEHNR, CDR2 FQNEAQ (reference sequence). This CDR3 region has 15 residues. In DNA, the CDR3 is TGTGCCAGCAGCTTGGGGGGAAAGAACACCGGGGAGCTGTTTTTT. Encoded protein: CASSLGGKNTGELFF.

The table lists this clonotype with a few counts. The V gene is TRBV12-3 or TRBV12-4, the J gene TRBJ1-2; D ambiguous. V lost 0 bases and J lost 2, with 7 bases in between. The CDR3 runs 14 residues. The chain's CDR3 is CASSLALKNYGYTF. For the CDR3, the DNA is TGTGCCAGCAGTTTAGCCCTCAAAAACTATGGCTACACCTTC.

The chain couples TRBV6-1 to TRBJ2-7; D is possibly TRBD2 (5 bases). The germline V gene encodes CDR1 MNHNS and CDR2 SASEGT. The V and J ends lost 6 bases and 2 bases respectively, with 14 bases between them. The CDR3 is 14 residues long. The DNA for the CDR3 is TGTGCCAGCAGGAGACAAGGAGGAGCCTACGAGCAGTACTTC. Its protein is CASRRQGGAYEQYF.

In this sample, this clonotype turned up a few times. The CDR3 DNA is TGTGCCAGCTCACCGGAGGTGGGGAAGCATGGCTACACCTTC. Translated, it gives CASSPEVGKHGYTF. This sequence joins TRBV18 and TRBJ1-2; D is ambiguous. The CDR3 is 14 amino acids. V lost 3 bases to trimming and J lost 6 bases, with 14 bases between them. Germline V gene lookup returns CDR1 KGHSH and CDR2 LQKENI. Using reference TRBV18 and TRBJ1-2 for the parts outside the CDR3, the full variable domain is NAGVMQNPRHLVRRRGQEARLRCSPMKGHSHVYWYRQLPEEGLKFMVYLQKENIIDESGMPKERFSAEFPKEGPSILRIQQVVRGDSAAYFCASSPEVGKHGYTFGSGTRLTVV.

The chain couples TRBV10-3 to TRBJ2-7; TRBD2 might be the D (5 bases). This CDR3 region has 15 residues. Germline V gene data show CDR1 as ENHRY and CDR2 as SYGVKD. V lost 0 bases and J lost 4, with 13 bases in between. The CDR3 DNA sequence: TGTGCCATCAGTGAGTCGCTGGGGAGTCAGTACGAGCAGTACTTC. This codes for CAISESLGSQYEQYF.